This T cell receptor (beta chain) was sequenced in a study of blood T cell repertoires in COVID-19. Study background: COVID-19 samples from acute and convalescent phases originated in the United States, Italy and Spain. The analysed material was cDNA or gDNA that came from T cells, B-cell-depleted T cells, or PBMCs.

This clone was seen only a few times. Original handling: Amplification from reference gene primers served as the basis for estimated nucleated cell counts. Measured with immunoSEQ multiplex PCR; TCRdb has only the in-frame clones, and not every one. D and trimming come from the DNA, and the V and J calls and clone size come from that table. This sample has roughly 140,000 clones, with about nine tenths found just once. Trimming cost V 1 base and J 1 base, with 11 bases left between them. CDR3 size: 15 residues. Germline lookup yields CDR1 SGHKS and CDR2 YYEKEE (reference sequence). The TCR originated in a woman aged 55-69 years with active or convalescent COVID-19. V gene TRBV5-5 combines with J gene TRBJ1-1, with D perhaps matching TRBD1 (6 bases). The sample was peripheral blood. The CDR3 DNA is TGTGCCAGCAGCTTGCAGGAAGGGGGGAACACTGAAGCTTTCTTT. It yields the protein CASSLQEGGNTEAFF.